A single sample is the source of the 9 T cell receptor beta chains below, sequenced in a study of cytomegalovirus exposure and HLA in healthy donors. The primer mix had 60 Vbeta and 13 Jbeta primers. Using immunoSEQ multiplex PCR, the repertoire was profiled, and TCRdb retains in-frame clones only, with some absent. The table records under 300,000 clones, around 81% of them present only once. The sample taken for sequencing was PBMCs. The origin of the receptors is a woman aged 60 to 75 in good health and CMV-seropositive.

V is TRBV6-5 and J is TRBJ2-7; 9 bases line up with TRBD2. CDR3 length: 15 residues. Germline V gene data show CDR1 as MNHEY and CDR2 as SVGAGI. Trimming removed 2 bases from V and 4 bases from J; junction bases left unmatched: 6. The CDR3 region has the DNA TGTGCCAGCAGTTACCCATTAGCGGGAGTTTACGAGCAGTACTTC. Translation: CASSYPLAGVYEQYF.

This chain uses TRBV4-1 with TRBJ1-1; D is unresolved. This CDR3 is built from 14 residues. Trimming left V 4 bases short and J 2 bases short, with 11 bases between. Germline CDR1 reads MGHRA; CDR2 reads YSYEKL. The CDR3 nucleotides are TGCGCCAGCAGCCTTTCGGAGACTAACACTGAAGCTTTCTTT. It codes for CASSLSETNTEAFF.

The rearrangement links TRBV13 to TRBJ2-7, with D perhaps matching TRBD2 (5 bases). The CDR3 covers 14 residues. Looked up from germline, CDR1 is PRHDT and CDR2 is FYEKMQ (reference sequence). V lost 9 bases, J lost 2 bases, and 17 bases lay in between. CDR3 amino acids: CASSGERHPYEQYF. The CDR3 DNA is TGTGCCAGTAGTGGGGAGAGGCATCCCTACGAGCAGTACTTC.

This clone was observed a single time. This chain joins TRBV28 and TRBJ1-3; possible D gene TRBD1, 6 bases. CDR3 length: 15 amino acids. Germline-derived CDR1 and CDR2 are MDHEN and SYDVKM. The germline V and J ends were trimmed by 6 bases and 0 bases, with 12 bases remaining between them. DNA for the CDR3: TGTGCCAGCAGCTCAGGACAGAGCTCTGGAAACACCATATATTTT. Translation gives CASSSGQSSGNTIYF.

The chain has TRBV14 and TRBJ1-5; 7 bases match TRBD1. Germline-derived CDR1 and CDR2 are SGHDN and FVKESK. The CDR3 sequence is 14 residues long. J was trimmed by 5 bases and V by 3 bases; bases with no gene match: 4. CDR3 sequence: CASSQTGMDQPQHF. CDR3 sequence (DNA): TGTGCCAGCAGCCAGACAGGGATGGATCAGCCCCAGCATTTT.

The J gene is TRBJ2-7, the V gene TRBV29-1; 9 bases agree with TRBD2. The CDR3 sequence is 15 residues long. J lost 7 bases, V lost 0 bases, and 10 bases had no gene match. Germline V lookup: CDR1 SQVTM, CDR2 ANQGSEA. CDR3 DNA: TGCAGCGTTGAAGATAGGGCGGGAGGGCCGAGAGAGCAGTACTTC. Translating it yields CSVEDRAGGPREQYF.

CDR3: CAISRKQVGGANVLTF. CDR3 DNA: TGTGCCATCAGTAGAAAACAGGTGGGGGGGGCCAACGTCCTGACTTTC. V and J are TRBV10-3 and TRBJ2-6, with a tentative D call TRBD1 (5 bases). Germline assignment: CDR1 ENHRY and CDR2 SYGVKD. V was cut by 5 bases and J by 4 bases, with 15 bases left in between. The CDR3 is 16 residues long.

This CDR3 is CASSLDRGGTDTQYF. DNA for the CDR3: TGCGCCAGCAGCCTCGACAGGGGAGGCACAGATACGCAGTATTTT. V is TRBV5-1 and J is TRBJ2-3, with 8 bases lining up with TRBD1. The trim removed 4 bases at V and 1 base at J, leaving 5 bases unmatched. CDR1 SGHRS and CDR2 YFSETQ come from the germline V gene. CDR3 length: 15 residues.

J is TRBJ1-2 and V is TRBV7-2; D may be TRBD1 (6 bases). The CDR3 runs to 14 residues. Germline lookup yields CDR1 SGHTA and CDR2 FQGNSA. V was pared by 5 bases and J by 4 bases, with 14 bases between. The chain's CDR3 is CASSGGRGGYGYTF. DNA of the CDR3: TGTGCCAGCAGCGGCGGGAGAGGGGGCTATGGCTACACCTTC. The full variable domain, rest sourced from reference TRBV7-2 and TRBJ1-2, is GAGVSQSPSNKVTEKGKDVELRCDPISGHTALYWYRQSLGQGLEFLIYFQGNSAPDKSGLPSDRFSAERTGGSVSTLTIQRTQQEDSAVYLCASSGGRGGYGYTFGSGTRLTVV.